These 4 T cell receptor beta chains were all obtained from the same sample, sequenced in a study of technical replicates of blood from several donors. Sequencing was performed with immunoSEQ multiplex PCR; in TCRdb, only in-frame clones are kept and a portion is missing. Of tens of thousands of clones listed, roughly 89% were seen once; the top ten hold about 3.9%. Sequenced input: PBMCs. The receptor source for this set is a human donor in good health. Some clones in this sample may be carry-over from other donors' samples.

This clone appeared a single time. The chain employs TRBV5-1 and TRBJ2-3, with 9 bases aligning to TRBD2. Trimming at V came to 0 bases and at J to 4 bases, leaving 3 bases not matched to a gene. Per germline, CDR1 SGHRS and CDR2 YFSETQ. CDR3 length: 15 residues. The CDR3 protein is CASSLAASGADTQYF. The CDR3 bases are TGCGCCAGCAGCTTGGCGGCTAGCGGGGCAGATACGCAGTATTTT.

This chain links TRBV11-2 with TRBJ2-1; D perhaps matches TRBD1 (5 bases). Trimming removed 5 bases from V and 5 bases from J, with 19 bases in between. This CDR3 contains 16 residues. Germline V lookup: CDR1 SGHAT, CDR2 FQNNGV. The CDR3 DNA follows: TGTGCCAGCAGCCCCAGCAGGACAAGCAGAGACAATGAGCAGTTCTTC. Its translation: CASSPSRTSRDNEQFF.

This clone was seen once. The chain recombines TRBV7-9 with TRBJ1-3; D remains unclear. Germline V CDR1 and CDR2: SEHNR, FQNEAQ (reference sequence). Trimming took 10 bases from V and 0 from J, leaving 13 bases between them. The CDR3 has 14 residues. CDR3 in amino acids: CATNTATSGNTIYF. As DNA, the CDR3 is TGTGCCACTAATACTGCAACCTCTGGAAACACCATATATTTT.

The rearrangement links TRBV4-1 to TRBJ2-7; D is possibly TRBD2 (5 bases). V was cut by 0 bases and J by 4 bases, with 16 bases left in between. CDR1 is MGHRA and CDR2 is YSYEKL in the germline V gene. This CDR3 has 16 residues. This chain's CDR3 is CASSQDRASGGYEQYF. The CDR3 bases are TGCGCCAGCAGCCAAGATAGGGCTAGTGGAGGATACGAGCAGTACTTC.